Sequencing of this T cell receptor (beta chain) was carried out in a study of technical replicates of blood from a handful of donors. TCRdb's copy holds only in-frame clones and misses some; the assay was immunoSEQ multiplex PCR. This sample has 100,000 or so clones, with roughly 95% found just once. V lost 0 bases and J 1 base, leaving 9 bases between the germline ends. Per the germline V gene, CDR1 is MNHEY and CDR2 is SVGAGI. CDR3 length: 15 amino acids. J is TRBJ1-1 and V is TRBV6-5; a possible D gene is TRBD1 (6 bases). Sequencing was performed on T cells isolated from PBMCs. This receptor was taken from a human donor in good health. Here the CDR3 reads CASSYSSTGNTEAFF. The CDR3 region has the DNA TGTGCCAGCAGTTACTCGTCGACAGGGAACACTGAAGCTTTCTTT.